This T cell receptor (beta chain) was sequenced during a study of shared clonotypes between healthy human individuals. Study results and limitations: Non-shared clonotypes had lower generation probabilities than clonotypes shared by all four sorted-subset donors.

CDR1 and CDR2 from the germline V gene are SGHNT and YENEEA. The CDR3 loop spans 17 amino acids. V lost 0 bases and J lost 9, with 18 bases in between. Assay execution proceeded at the deep level. Measured with immunoSEQ multiplex PCR; TCRdb has only the in-frame clones, and not every one. In the table there are some 980,000 clones, 70% to 85% of which are singletons. Points on this clone: The antigen remains unidentified.

The clonotype comes from a man aged 18 to 29 in good health. Sequenced: memory CD4+ T cells sorted from blood. The subset here: CD45RA-negative fraction. This chain links TRBV11-3 with TRBJ1-6, with no clear D. CDR3: CASSLEPPDPGVSPLHF. In DNA form, the CDR3 reads TGTGCCAGCAGCTTAGAGCCCCCGGACCCTGGGGTTTCACCCCTCCACTTT.